Described below is a single T cell receptor (beta chain) sequence and its context. A single base separates this from a much larger clone, so it may be a read error. The CDR3 runs 16 residues. Germline V gene data show CDR1 as MDHEN and CDR2 as SYDVKM. V trimming: 6 bases; J trimming: 2 bases; junction bases outside the gene matches: 11. This sample is part of a study of blood T cells in healthy people across ages. Then a second PCR, running about 7 to 11 cycles, was carried out with a sample-barcoded 5' primer and a J-beta primer mix. TCRdb itself ran the 5' RACE reads through MiXCR, one entry per CDR3 protein. Among over 1,500,000 distinct CDR3 sequences listed, 30% to 40% were seen once.

The receptor was isolated from a human donor in good health. Sequenced sample: blood. The genes are TRBV28 and TRBJ2-3, with 7 bases lining up with TRBD2. The CDR3 nucleotides read TGTGCCAGCAGCCGGATGCAACTAGCGAACACAGATACGCAGTATTTT. It specifies CASSRMQLANTDTQYF. Variable domain in full (rest from reference TRBV28 and TRBJ2-3): DVKVTQSSRYLVKRTGEKVFLECVQDMDHENMFWYRQDPGLGLRLIYFSYDVKMKEKGDIPEGYSVSREKKERFSLILESASTNQTSMYLCASSRMQLANTDTQYFGPGTRLTVL.